This TCR beta chain was recorded in a study of shared clonotypes between healthy human individuals. The authors divided CD4+ cells into CD45RA+ naive and CD45RA-negative memory subsets. Assay used: immunoSEQ multiplex PCR; TCRdb lists only in-frame clones, some missing. The sample lists over a million clones; around 78% were seen once. The CDR3 consists of 20 residues. Sequencing was carried out using memory CD4+ T cells from PBMCs. Specified subset: CD45RA-negative fraction. This clonotype was obtained from a man younger than 35 in good health. Some clones in this sample may be carry-over from other donors' samples. The V gene is TRBV21-1, the J gene TRBJ1-4. TRBV21-1 is a documented pseudogene. The CDR3 spells CASSTSRSRWSGYTSEKLFF. CDR3 DNA sequence: TGTGCCAGCAGCACCTCGAGGAGTAGGTGGAGCGGATACACTTCCGAAAAACTGTTTTTT.